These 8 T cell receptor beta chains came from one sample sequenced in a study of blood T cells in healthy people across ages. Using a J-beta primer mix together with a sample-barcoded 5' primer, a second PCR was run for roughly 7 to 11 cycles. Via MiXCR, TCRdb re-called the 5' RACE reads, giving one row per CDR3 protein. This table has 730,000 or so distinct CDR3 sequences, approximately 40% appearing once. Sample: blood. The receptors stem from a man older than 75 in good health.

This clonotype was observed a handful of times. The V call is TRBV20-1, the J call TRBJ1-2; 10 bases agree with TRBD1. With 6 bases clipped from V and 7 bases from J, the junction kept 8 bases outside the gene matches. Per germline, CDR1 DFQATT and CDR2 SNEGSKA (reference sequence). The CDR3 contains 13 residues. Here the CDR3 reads CSARTTGGAGYTF. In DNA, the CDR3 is TGCAGTGCCAGAACGACAGGGGGCGCTGGCTACACCTTC.

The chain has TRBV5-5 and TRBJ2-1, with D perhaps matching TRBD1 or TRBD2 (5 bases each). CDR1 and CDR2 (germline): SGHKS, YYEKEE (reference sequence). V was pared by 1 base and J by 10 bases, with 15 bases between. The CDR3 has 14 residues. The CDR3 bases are TGTGCCAGCAGCTTGACCGGGGCAACCTACGAGCAGTTCTTC. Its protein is CASSLTGATYEQFF. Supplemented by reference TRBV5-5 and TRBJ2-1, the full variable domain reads DAGVTQSPTHLIKTRGQQVTLRCSPISGHKSVSWYQQVLGQGPQFIFQYYEKEERGRGNFPDRFSARQFPNYSSELNVNALLLGDSALYLCASSLTGATYEQFFGPGTRLTVL.

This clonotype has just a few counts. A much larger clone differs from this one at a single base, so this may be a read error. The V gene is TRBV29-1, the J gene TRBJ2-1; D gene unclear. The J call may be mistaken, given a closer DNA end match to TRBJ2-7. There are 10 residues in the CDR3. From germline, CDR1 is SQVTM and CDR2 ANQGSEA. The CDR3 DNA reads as TGCAGCGCCCTCTACAATGAGCAGTACTTC. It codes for CSALYNEQYF.

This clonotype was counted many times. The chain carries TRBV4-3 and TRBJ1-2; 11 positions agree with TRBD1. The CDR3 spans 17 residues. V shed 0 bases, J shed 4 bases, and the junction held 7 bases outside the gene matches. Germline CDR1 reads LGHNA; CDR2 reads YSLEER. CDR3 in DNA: TGCGCCAGCAGCCAAGATTCGGGGACAGGGGGAATCTATGGCTACACCTTC. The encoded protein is CASSQDSGTGGIYGYTF.

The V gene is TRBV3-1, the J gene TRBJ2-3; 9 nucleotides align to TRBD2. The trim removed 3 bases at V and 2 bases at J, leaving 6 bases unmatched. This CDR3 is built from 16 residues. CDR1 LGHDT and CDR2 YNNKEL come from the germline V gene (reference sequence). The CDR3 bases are TGTGCCAGCAGCCAGAAAGCGGGGGGCCCCACAGATACGCAGTATTTT. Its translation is CASSQKAGGPTDTQYF.

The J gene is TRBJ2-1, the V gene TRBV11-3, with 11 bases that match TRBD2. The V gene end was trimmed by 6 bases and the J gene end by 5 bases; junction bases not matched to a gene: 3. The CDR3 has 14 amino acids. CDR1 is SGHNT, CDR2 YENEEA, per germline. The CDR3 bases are TGTGCCAGCAGAGGGACTAGCGGCCACAATGAGCAGTTCTTC. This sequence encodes CASRGTSGHNEQFF.

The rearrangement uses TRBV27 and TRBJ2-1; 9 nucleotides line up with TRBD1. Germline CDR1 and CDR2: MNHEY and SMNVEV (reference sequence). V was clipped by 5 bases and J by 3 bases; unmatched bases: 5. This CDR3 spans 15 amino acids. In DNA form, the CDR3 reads TGTGCCAGCAGTCAACCGGGACAGGGCTACAATGAGCAGTTCTTC. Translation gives CASSQPGQGYNEQFF.

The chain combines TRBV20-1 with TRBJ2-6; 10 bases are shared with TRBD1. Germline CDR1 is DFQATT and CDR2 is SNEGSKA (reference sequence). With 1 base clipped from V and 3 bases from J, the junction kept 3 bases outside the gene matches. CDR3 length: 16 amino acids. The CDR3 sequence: CSARGGTGVGANVLTF. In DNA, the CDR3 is TGCAGTGCTAGAGGGGGGACAGGGGTTGGGGCCAACGTCCTGACTTTC.